The entry below gives a single T cell receptor (beta chain) sequence along with its context. Using immunoSEQ multiplex PCR, the repertoire was profiled, and TCRdb retains in-frame clones only, with some absent. The sample includes almost 80,000 clones, 80% to 95% of them seen just once. The sample is drawn from a study of blood T cell repertoires in COVID-19. Trimming pared 3 bases from V and 4 bases from J, leaving 13 bases between. This CDR3 is 15 amino acids long. Germline lookup yields CDR1 KGHSH and CDR2 LQKENI. The receptor comes from a woman older than 75 with acute or convalescent COVID-19. Sequences were obtained from peripheral blood. V usage is TRBV18 and J usage is TRBJ2-1, with a weak D call TRBD2 (6 bases). CDR3 sequence (DNA): TGTGCCAGCTCACCGGGGACTTCGGTTTACAATGAGCAGTTCTTC. Residues: CASSPGTSVYNEQFF.